Listed here is a single TCR beta chain. From germline, CDR1 is KGHDR and CDR2 SFDVKD. The CDR3 consists of 12 residues. With 6 bases removed from V and 9 bases from J, the gap between germline ends came to 11 bases. In the study's own analysis: Amplification with reference gene primers provided the estimates of nucleated cell counts. Sequenced by immunoSEQ multiplex PCR; TCRdb stores in-frame clones only, minus some. Clone size and V and J calls were adopted from that table, with D and trimming inferred from the DNA. In the table there are roughly 130,000 clones, around 90% of which are singletons. This specimen belongs to a study of blood T cell repertoires in COVID-19.

The chain recombines TRBV24-1 with TRBJ2-1; weak D call: TRBD2 (5 bases). This sequence originates from a man aged 45-65 years with active COVID-19. Material for sequencing was peripheral blood. DNA for the CDR3: TGTGCCACCAGTAACGAGGCGGGTGAGCAGTTCTTC. Residues: CATSNEAGEQFF.